This T cell receptor (beta chain) was retrieved from a study of shared clonotypes between healthy human individuals. As for the study in general: The cohort had two women and three men, ages 18 to 49.

Profiling relied on immunoSEQ multiplex PCR, and the TCRdb table lists in-frame clones only, not all of them. The table records about 1 million clones, around 76% of them present only once. Worth noting for this clone: The antigen is unknown.

Study findings and constraints: The study found lower generation probabilities in non-shared clonotypes than in those shared by all four donors. It was observed that about 5% of naive CD4 clonotypes were shared across a handful of donors.

Germline trimming cut 3 bases from V and 0 bases from J; bases unmatched to any gene: 11. CDR1 and CDR2 (germline): SGHAT, FQNNGV. CDR3 length equals 18 residues. The material sequenced was memory CD4+ T cells sorted from blood. Subset of the sample: CD45RA-negative fraction. This clonotype originated in a man aged 18 to 35 in good health. The chain employs TRBV11-2 and TRBJ2-4, with 7 bases identical to TRBD1. For the CDR3, the DNA is TGTGCCAGCAGCTTGGGGCAGGGGGTTTTTGAAGCCAAAAACATTCAGTACTTC. It encodes CASSLGQGVFEAKNIQYF.